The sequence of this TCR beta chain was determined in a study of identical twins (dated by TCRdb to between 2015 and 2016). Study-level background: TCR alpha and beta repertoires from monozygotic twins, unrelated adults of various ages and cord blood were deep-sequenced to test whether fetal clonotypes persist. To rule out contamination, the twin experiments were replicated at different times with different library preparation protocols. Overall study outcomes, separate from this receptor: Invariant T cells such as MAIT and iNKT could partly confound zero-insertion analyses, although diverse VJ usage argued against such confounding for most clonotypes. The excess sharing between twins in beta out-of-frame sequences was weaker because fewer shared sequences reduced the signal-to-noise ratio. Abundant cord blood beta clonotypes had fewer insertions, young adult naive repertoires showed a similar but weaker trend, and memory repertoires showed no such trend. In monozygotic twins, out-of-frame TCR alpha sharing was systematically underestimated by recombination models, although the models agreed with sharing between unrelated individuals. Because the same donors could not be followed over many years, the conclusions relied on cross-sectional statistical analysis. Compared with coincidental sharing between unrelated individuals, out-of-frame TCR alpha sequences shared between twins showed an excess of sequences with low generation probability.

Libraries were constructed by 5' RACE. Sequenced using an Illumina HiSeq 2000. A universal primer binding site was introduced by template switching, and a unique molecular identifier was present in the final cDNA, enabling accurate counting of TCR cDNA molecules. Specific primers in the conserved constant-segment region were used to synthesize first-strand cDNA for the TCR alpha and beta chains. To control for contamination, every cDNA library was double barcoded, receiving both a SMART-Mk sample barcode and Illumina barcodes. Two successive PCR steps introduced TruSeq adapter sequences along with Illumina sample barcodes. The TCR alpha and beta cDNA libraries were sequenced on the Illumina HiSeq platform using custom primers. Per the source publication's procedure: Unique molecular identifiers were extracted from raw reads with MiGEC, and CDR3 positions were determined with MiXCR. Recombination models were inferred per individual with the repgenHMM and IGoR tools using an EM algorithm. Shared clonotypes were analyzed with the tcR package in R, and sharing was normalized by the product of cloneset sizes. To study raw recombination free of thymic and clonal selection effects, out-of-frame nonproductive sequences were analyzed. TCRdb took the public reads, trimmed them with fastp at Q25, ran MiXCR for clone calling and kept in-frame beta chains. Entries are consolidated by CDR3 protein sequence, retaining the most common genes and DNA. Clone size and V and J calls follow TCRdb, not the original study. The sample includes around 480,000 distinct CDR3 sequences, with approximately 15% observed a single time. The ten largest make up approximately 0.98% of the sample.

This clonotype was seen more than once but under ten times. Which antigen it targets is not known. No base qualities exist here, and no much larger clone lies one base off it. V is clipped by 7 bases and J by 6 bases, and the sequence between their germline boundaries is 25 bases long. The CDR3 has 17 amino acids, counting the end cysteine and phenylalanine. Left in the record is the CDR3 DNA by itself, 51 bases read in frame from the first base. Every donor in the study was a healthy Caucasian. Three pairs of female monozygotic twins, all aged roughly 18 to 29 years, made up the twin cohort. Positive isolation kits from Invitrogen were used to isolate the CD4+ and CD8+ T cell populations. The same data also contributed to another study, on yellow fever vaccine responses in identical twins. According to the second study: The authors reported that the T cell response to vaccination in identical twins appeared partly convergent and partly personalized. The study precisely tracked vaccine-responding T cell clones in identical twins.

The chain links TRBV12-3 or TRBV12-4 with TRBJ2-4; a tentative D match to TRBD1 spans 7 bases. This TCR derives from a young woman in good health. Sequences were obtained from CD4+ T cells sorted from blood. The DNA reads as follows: TGTGCCAGCACCCTAGGGGGCGCGGGGCGAATCAGAAACATTCAGTACTTC. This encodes CASTLGGAGRIRNIQYF.